The 3 T cell receptor beta chains given below trace back to one sample, sequenced in a study of early T cells in non-severe SARS-CoV-2 infection. TCRdb re-called the 5' RACE reads with MiXCR, one entry per CDR3 protein. This sample has about 55,000 distinct CDR3 sequences, with roughly 12% found just once. The sample comprised whole blood. The receptors shown here come from an adult who was a healthcare worker with PCR-confirmed SARS-CoV-2 infection or an uninfected control (not recorded which).

This clonotype was seen ten or more times. This chain uses TRBV15 with TRBJ2-6; D uncertain. V gave up 0 bases and J gave up 0 bases, with 6 bases separating them. This CDR3 has 16 amino acids. Per the germline V gene, CDR1 is LNHNV and CDR2 is YYDKDF (reference sequence). DNA of the CDR3: TGTGCCACCAGCAGAGACGGAGACTCTGGGGCCAACGTCCTGACTTTC. It specifies CATSRDGDSGANVLTF. Complete variable domain (other parts from reference TRBV15 and TRBJ2-6): DAMVIQNPRYQVTQFGKPVTLSCSQTLNHNVMYWYQQKSSQAPKLLFHYYDKDFNNEADTPDNFQSRRPNTSFCFLDIRSPGLGDTAMYLCATSRDGDSGANVLTFGAGSRLTVL.

This clonotype was found a few times. This rearrangement joins TRBV3-1 to TRBJ1-1; the match to TRBD1 covers 8 bases. Germline values: CDR1 LGHDT, CDR2 YNNKEL (reference sequence). J was trimmed by 5 bases and V by 2 bases; bases with no gene match: 4. This CDR3 comprises 14 residues. CDR3 sequence: CASSQPTGVTEAFF. CDR3 sequence (DNA): TGTGCCAGCAGCCAACCGACAGGGGTGACTGAAGCTTTCTTT.

There are many counts of this clonotype. The V gene is TRBV28, the J gene TRBJ1-5; D possibly corresponds to TRBD1 (5 bases). Trimming removed 5 bases from V and 6 bases from J, with 14 bases in between. The CDR3 length is 14 residues. Per germline, CDR1 MDHEN and CDR2 SYDVKM. The DNA for the CDR3 is TGTGCCAGCAGTCCCTCCCGGGGGACTCAGCCCCAGCATTTT. Amino acid sequence: CASSPSRGTQPQHF.